A single sample is the source of the 22 T cell receptor beta chains below, sequenced in a study of blood T cells in healthy people across ages. The authors ran a second PCR of roughly 6 to 12 cycles using a sample-barcoded 5' primer and a J-beta primer mix. TCRdb re-analysed the 5' RACE reads in MiXCR, keeping a single row per CDR3 protein. The sample carries almost 1 million distinct CDR3 sequences, just over 50% recorded once. Sequencing input: blood. The origin of the receptors is a woman aged 55-75 years in good health.

This clonotype was detected only a few times. The chain links TRBV10-3 to TRBJ2-3; 14 bases line up with TRBD2. The CDR3 has 16 amino acids. The V gene's germline CDR1 is ENHRY and CDR2 SYGVKD. With 0 bases clipped from V and 5 bases from J, the junction kept 1 base outside the gene matches. The CDR3 here is CAISESGTSGGDTQYF. CDR3 bases: TGTGCCATCAGTGAGTCCGGGACTAGCGGGGGAGATACGCAGTATTTT.

This chain uses TRBV20-1 with TRBJ2-7; a weak D match, TRBD2 (5 bases). The ends were cut back, 3 bases at V and 2 bases at J, with 14 bases in the middle. Looked up from germline, CDR1 is DFQATT and CDR2 is SNEGSKA (reference sequence). The length of the CDR3 is 14 residues. The CDR3 DNA reads TGCAGTGCTAGTCGAGGGAGCAGCGCCTACGAGCAGTACTTC. It translates to CSASRGSSAYEQYF.

The chain joins TRBV5-6 to TRBJ2-3; TRBD1 is a possible D gene (5 bases). This CDR3 comprises 13 residues. V was pared by 5 bases and J by 9 bases, with 16 bases between. Germline lookup yields CDR1 SGHDT and CDR2 YYEEEE. The CDR3 spells CASRTFPQGTQYF. Here the CDR3 DNA reads TGTGCCAGCAGGACTTTCCCTCAGGGAACGCAGTATTTT.

The chain has TRBV4-1 and TRBJ2-5; 10 nucleotides align to TRBD2. Germline loops: CDR1 MGHRA, CDR2 YSYEKL. This CDR3 is 16 amino acids long. V shed 3 bases, J shed 3 bases, and the junction held 7 bases outside the gene matches. The CDR3 here is CASSQSGTSVKETQYF. As DNA, the CDR3 is TGCGCCAGCAGCCAGTCCGGGACTAGCGTCAAAGAGACCCAGTACTTC.

The chain combines TRBV6-2 or TRBV6-3 with TRBJ2-1, with TRBD2 matching 11 bases. Trimming at V came to 7 bases and at J to 7 bases, leaving 0 bases not matched to a gene. The CDR3 length is 12 residues. The germline CDR1 and CDR2 sequences are MNHEY and SVGEGT. This CDR3 is CASTSGRNEQFF. CDR3 nucleotide sequence: TGTGCCAGCACTAGCGGGAGGAATGAGCAGTTCTTC.

This chain connects TRBV7-9 to TRBJ2-7, with a weak D call TRBD2 (5 bases). Germline assignment: CDR1 SEHNR and CDR2 FQNEAQ (reference sequence). V lost 3 bases, J lost 3 bases, and 6 bases lay in between. This CDR3 comprises 12 residues. CDR3 amino acids: CASSFDYYEQYF. The CDR3 DNA sequence: TGTGCCAGCAGCTTTGACTACTACGAGCAGTACTTC.

The chain couples TRBV24-1 to TRBJ2-2, with D uncertain. CDR1 and CDR2 from the germline V gene are KGHDR and SFDVKD. Trimming cost V 12 bases and J 2 bases, with 21 bases left between them. CDR3 length: 16 residues. In DNA form, the CDR3 reads TGTGCCGCACCCGAGTGGTCCCCTACTAACACCGGGGAGCTGTTTTTT. Amino acids: CAAPEWSPTNTGELFF.

The rearrangement joins TRBV9 to TRBJ1-2, with unresolved D. CDR3 length: 17 amino acids. Germline loops: CDR1 SGDLS, CDR2 YYNGEE. V lost 4 bases and J 7 bases, leaving 26 bases between the germline ends. This CDR3 is CASSPFHGARGVGGYTF. The CDR3 region has the DNA TGTGCCAGCAGCCCCTTCCATGGCGCCCGGGGAGTAGGTGGCTACACCTTC. The variable domain in full, with the rest retrieved from reference TRBV9 and TRBJ1-2, is DSGVTQTPKHLITATGQRVTLRCSPRSGDLSVYWYQQSLDQGLQFLIQYYNGEERAKGNILERFSAQQFPDLHSELNLSSLELGDSALYFCASSPFHGARGVGGYTFGSGTRLTVV.

This clonotype turned up a few times. The chain carries TRBV4-1 and TRBJ2-7, with TRBD2 as a possible D gene (5 bases). The CDR3 runs 17 residues. V lost 0 bases to trimming and J lost 1 base, with 16 bases between them. From germline, CDR1 is MGHRA and CDR2 YSYEKL. The CDR3 spells CASSQDTLLRASYEQYF. The CDR3 region has the DNA TGCGCCAGCAGCCAAGATACTCTTTTGAGGGCGTCCTACGAGCAGTACTTC.

The chain links TRBV6-5 to TRBJ1-1; 7 nucleotides align to TRBD1. The V segment lost 0 bases and the J segment 2 bases; nucleotides outside the gene matches: 3. This CDR3 is 15 amino acids long. CDR1 is MNHEY, CDR2 SVGAGI, per germline. DNA for the CDR3: TGTGCCAGCAGTTACTCCAGGGGGGCTAACACTGAAGCTTTCTTT. It yields the protein CASSYSRGANTEAFF.

CDR3 in amino acids: CSARDGTSGQETQYF. CDR3 nucleotide sequence: TGCAGTGCTAGAGACGGGACTAGCGGACAAGAGACCCAGTACTTC. The chain employs TRBV20-1 and TRBJ2-5, with 11 bases identical to TRBD2. Looked up from germline, CDR1 is DFQATT and CDR2 is SNEGSKA (reference sequence). The CDR3 runs to 15 residues. With V trimmed by 0 bases and J by 2 bases, 2 bases remained unmatched.

The chain combines TRBV5-1 with TRBJ2-2, with 7 nucleotides matching TRBD1. CDR1 and CDR2 from the germline V gene are SGHRS and YFSETQ. The length of the CDR3 is 16 residues. Trimming took 2 bases from V and 1 from J; bases not matched to a gene: 5. Here the CDR3 reads CASSFLTGRNTGELFF. For the CDR3, the DNA is TGCGCCAGCAGCTTTTTGACAGGGAGGAACACCGGGGAGCTGTTTTTT.

The chain employs TRBV6-9 and TRBJ2-7; 8 bases are shared with TRBD1. The junction had 9 bases not matched to a gene; V was cut back by 8 bases and J by 0 bases. The CDR3 covers 15 residues. CDR1 and CDR2 (germline): MNHGY, SVAAGI. The CDR3 coding sequence is TGTGCCAGCCGCCTTGGGGGACAGGTCTCCTACGAGCAGTACTTC. It specifies CASRLGGQVSYEQYF.

The J gene is TRBJ2-3, the V gene TRBV9; D gene ambiguous. This CDR3 comprises 13 residues. Germline loops: CDR1 SGDLS, CDR2 YYNGEE. V was shortened by 0 bases and J by 11 bases, with 13 bases between the two germline ends. The DNA of the CDR3 is TGTGCCAGCAGCGTAGTGTCAGCGAACGAGCAGTATTTT. This codes for CASSVVSANEQYF. Based on the CDR3 plus reference TRBV9 and TRBJ2-3, the full variable domain is DSGVTQTPKHLITATGQRVTLRCSPRSGDLSVYWYQQSLDQGLQFLIQYYNGEERAKGNILERFSAQQFPDLHSELNLSSLELGDSALYFCASSVVSANEQYFGPGTRLTVL.

The chain joins TRBV7-6 to TRBJ2-7; 7 bases line up with TRBD2. CDR1 is SGHVS, CDR2 FNYEAQ, per germline. Trimming took 5 bases from V and 5 from J; bases not matched to a gene: 12. This CDR3 region has 15 residues. CDR3 sequence reads: CASSPIYGRFDEQYF. CDR3 in DNA: TGTGCCAGCAGCCCCATCTACGGGAGGTTCGACGAGCAGTACTTC.

The gene calls are TRBV4-1 and TRBJ1-2, with 7 bases fitting TRBD1. This CDR3 region has 13 residues. CDR1 and CDR2 from the germline V gene are MGHRA and YSYEKL. The junction had 7 bases not matched to a gene; V was cut back by 4 bases and J by 8 bases. The CDR3 is CASSRDSKGGYTF. The CDR3 nucleotides are TGCGCCAGCAGCCGGGACAGTAAGGGGGGCTACACCTTC.

CDR3 in amino acids: CASSVTETQFF. In DNA, the CDR3 is TGTGCCAGCAGTGTCACAGAGACCCAGTTCTTC. The chain carries TRBV2 and TRBJ2-1; D is unclear. This CDR3 region has 11 residues. V lost 4 bases, J lost 13 bases, and 11 bases lay in between. Germline V CDR1 and CDR2: SNHLY, FYNNEI.

This clonotype was recorded a few times. This chain uses TRBV20-1 with TRBJ1-3; TRBD1 matches 9 bases. Per germline, CDR1 DFQATT and CDR2 SNEGSKA (reference sequence). Unmatched junction bases numbered 2, after V lost 6 bases and J lost 2 bases. The CDR3 spans 13 residues. CDR3 region: CSARDRAGNTIYF. The DNA of the CDR3 is TGCAGTGCCCGGGACAGGGCTGGAAACACCATATATTTT.

The chain recombines TRBV20-1 with TRBJ2-4; TRBD1 agrees at 8 bases. The DNA end lines up better with TRBJ2-7; the J call may be wrong. The CDR3 has 16 amino acids. CDR1 is DFQATT, CDR2 SNEGSKA, per germline (reference sequence). The CDR3 is CSATDRGYGLSYEQYF. The DNA of the CDR3 is TGCAGTGCCACCGACAGGGGCTACGGCCTTTCCTACGAGCAGTACTTC.

V is TRBV5-1 and J is TRBJ1-4; no reliable D call. The germline CDR1 and CDR2 sequences are SGHRS and YFSETQ. Trimming stripped 5 bases from V and 8 bases from J, with 19 bases between. The CDR3 totals 15 residues. The chain's CDR3 is CASRAQKGSGEKLFF. CDR3 bases: TGCGCCAGCAGAGCCCAAAAGGGCTCAGGAGAAAAACTGTTTTTT.

This clonotype has a single count. The CDR3 bases are TGCAGTGCTTGGACTAGCGGGCATGGTACCCAGTACTTC. The encoded protein is CSAWTSGHGTQYF. This chain joins TRBV20-1 and TRBJ2-5; 11 nucleotides agree with TRBD2. The V segment lost 5 bases and the J segment 8 bases; nucleotides outside the gene matches: 7. Germline V gene sequence: CDR1 DFQATT, CDR2 SNEGSKA (reference sequence). The CDR3 spans 13 residues.

The rearrangement uses TRBV20-1 and TRBJ1-1; a weak D match, TRBD1 (6 bases). Germline CDR1 and CDR2: DFQATT and SNEGSKA (reference sequence). This CDR3 region has 14 residues. V lost 8 bases and J lost 1, with 17 bases in between. The CDR3 sequence: CSPRGPTGNTEAFF. For the CDR3, the DNA is TGCAGTCCCCGAGGGCCGACAGGGAACACTGAAGCTTTCTTT.